Listed below are T cell receptor beta chains from one sample, sequenced in a study of CD8 T cells in Susac syndrome. TCRdb re-called the immunoSEQ multiplex PCR reads with MiXCR, one entry per CDR3 protein. Altogether approximately 190,000 distinct CDR3 sequences are present, under 97% being singletons, with the ten largest covering approximately 0.089%. Material for sequencing was CD4+ T cells from PBMCs. The receptors were gathered from a human donor with Susac syndrome. Both conserved end residues are part of each CDR3. D genes are given only for firm matches. Rows may omit the clone size; those that give it use once, few, many or a size class.

TRBJ2-1 | TRBV7-8 | - | - | TGTGCCAGCAGCCCAACAGGGTTCACGAATGAGCAGTTCTTC | CASSPTGFTNEQFF
TRBJ2-5 | TRBV6-4 | - | once | TGTGCCAGCAGTGCCACCCGGGGTCCTCAAGAGACCCAGTACTTC | CASSATRGPQETQYF
TRBJ2-7 | TRBV6-5 | - | - | TGTGCCAGCAAAGGACCGGCCTACGAGCAGTACTTC | CASKGPAYEQYF
TRBJ1-1 | TRBV11-1 | TRBD1 | - | TGTGCCAGCAGCCCACAGGGGACGAACACTGAAGCTTTCTTT | CASSPQGTNTEAFF
TRBJ1-3 | TRBV18 | - | - | TGTGCCAGCTCACCACCGTCGGGCCGCTCTGGAAACACCATATATTTT | CASSPPSGRSGNTIYF
TRBJ2-3 | TRBV5-1 | - | - | TGCGCCAGCAGCCCCGACCGACAGTTCCCCCGTTACACAGATACGCAGTATTTT | CASSPDRQFPRYTDTQYF
TRBJ2-2 | TRBV13 | - | - | TGTGCCAGCAGCTCCGGGGCGCGGGGGGAGCTGTTTTTT | CASSSGARGELFF
TRBJ2-4 | TRBV30 | TRBD1 | - | TGTGCCTGCCGAGACAGGGCCCTAGCCAAAAACATTCAGTACTTC | CACRDRALAKNIQYF
TRBJ2-3 | TRBV7-3 | TRBD2 | - | TGTGCCAGCAGTCGGGCCGGGGGGGTCGCAGATACGCAGTATTTT | CASSRAGGVADTQYF
TRBJ2-2 | TRBV7-8 | - | - | TGTGCCAGCAGCGACGGGACGAGGACCGGGGAGCTGTTTTTT | CASSDGTRTGELFF
TRBJ1-2 | TRBV6-2/TRBV6-3 | - | - | TGTGCCAGCAGCCCCGGACATGGGAACTATGGCTACACCTTC | CASSPGHGNYGYTF
TRBJ2-7 | TRBV20-1 | - | - | TGCAGTGCTAGAGACCCGCGGACTGGACGCTACGAGCAGTACTTC | CSARDPRTGRYEQYF
TRBJ1-3 | TRBV7-9 | - | once | TGTGCCAGCAGCTTAGGCGGCGGGAGGACTGGTGGAAACACCATATATTTT | CASSLGGGRTGGNTIYF
TRBJ2-5 | TRBV7-2 | - | - | TGTGCCAGCAGCTTAGGCCAAGAGACCCAGTACTTC | CASSLGQETQYF
TRBJ1-1 | TRBV3-1 | - | - | TGTGCCAGCAGCCAACTAGCCGGCACTGAAGCTTTCTTT | CASSQLAGTEAFF
TRBJ2-3 | TRBV12-3/TRBV12-4 | - | - | TGTGCCAGCGGGACGGTAGAAGGCGGTACGCAGTATTTT | CASGTVEGGTQYF
TRBJ2-5 | TRBV7-9 | TRBD1 | once | TGTGCCAGCAGCTTACTAACAGGGGCTGGGGAGACCCAGTACTTC | CASSLLTGAGETQYF
TRBJ2-7 | TRBV4-1 | - | - | TGCGCCAGCAGCCAAGGTGTGCCTGCCGCCGAGCAGTACTTC | CASSQGVPAAEQYF
TRBJ1-6 | TRBV24-1 | - | - | TGTGCCACCATGTCCGGGGCCTGGCGGACCCTCCACTTT | CATMSGAWRTLHF
TRBJ2-3 | TRBV6-5 | - | - | TGTGCCAGCAGCGGGGACCTAGGGACGCAGTATTTT | CASSGDLGTQYF
TRBJ2-7 | TRBV20-1 | TRBD2 | - | TGCAGTGCTAGACGACTAGCGGGTCCCTACGAGCAGTACTTC | CSARRLAGPYEQYF
TRBJ2-7 | TRBV30 | - | - | TGTGCCTGGAGTCGCTTTGGACACCTCTACGAGCAGTACTTC | CAWSRFGHLYEQYF
TRBJ2-7 | TRBV27 | - | - | TGTGCCAGCCAGGGGACCTACGAGCAGTACTTC | CASQGTYEQYF
TRBJ2-5 | TRBV12-3/TRBV12-4 | - | - | TGTGCCAGCAATCGGGGACCCCAAGAGACCCAGTACTTC | CASNRGPQETQYF
TRBJ2-7 | TRBV7-2 | - | - | TGTGCCAGCAGTTCCAACAGCTACGAGCAGTACTTC | CASSSNSYEQYF
TRBJ1-2 | TRBV29-1 | - | - | TGCAGCGTCGCTTACCTTCAGGGGAGACGGTATGGCTACACCTTC | CSVAYLQGRRYGYTF
TRBJ2-5 | TRBV20-1 | TRBD1 | - | TGCAGTGCTACGGGACAGGGGTTTCTAGAGACCCAGTACTTC | CSATGQGFLETQYF
TRBJ2-5 | TRBV24-1 | - | - | TGTGCCACCAGTTGTGTAGGAGGACAAGAGACCCAGTACTTC | CATSCVGGQETQYF
TRBJ2-1 | TRBV24-1 | TRBD1 | - | TGTGCCACCAGTGACACGACAGGGGGCTCAGTACATGAGCAGTTCTTC | CATSDTTGGSVHEQFF
TRBJ2-3 | TRBV6-2/TRBV6-3 | - | few | TGTGCCAGCAGTTCCCTAGCAGATACGCAGTATTTT | CASSSLADTQYF
TRBJ2-6 | TRBV12-3/TRBV12-4 | TRBD1 | - | TGTGCCAGCAACCGGGACAGGGGGTCTTCTGGGGCCAACGTCCTGACTTTC | CASNRDRGSSGANVLTF
TRBJ1-5 | TRBV12-3/TRBV12-4 | - | - | TGTGCCAGCAGTTACGGGACATCTAATCAGCCCCAGCATTTT | CASSYGTSNQPQHF
TRBJ2-5 | TRBV7-3 | - | few | TGTGCCAGCAGCTTGCCACGAGAGACCCAGTACTTC | CASSLPRETQYF
TRBJ2-2 | TRBV6-5 | TRBD1 | - | TGTGCCAGCAGTTACAGGGGGCGTTACACCGGGGAGCTGTTTTTT | CASSYRGRYTGELFF
TRBJ1-1 | TRBV7-2 | - | - | TGTGCCAGCAGCTTAAACGGGAACGGAAGGACTGAAGCTTTCTTT | CASSLNGNGRTEAFF
TRBJ1-2 | TRBV3-1 | - | - | TGTGCCAGCAGCCCCCGGGGAAGTAACTATGGCTACACCTTC | CASSPRGSNYGYTF
TRBJ2-1 | TRBV6-4 | TRBD1 | - | TGTGCCAGCAGTGACTTAGGGACAGGGAATGAGCAGTTCTTC | CASSDLGTGNEQFF
TRBJ2-3 | TRBV12-3/TRBV12-4 | - | - | TGTGCCAGCAGAAGAGATACAGATACGCAGTATTTT | CASRRDTDTQYF
TRBJ2-7 | TRBV6-5 | - | - | TGTGCCAGCAGTTATCGCCTCGGGAGTAGCTCCTACGAGCAGTACTTC | CASSYRLGSSSYEQYF
TRBJ2-2 | TRBV29-1 | - | - | TGCAGCGTGAGGGGGGACAGAGACTCTGGGGAGCTGTTTTTT | CSVRGDRDSGELFF
TRBJ2-7 | TRBV15 | - | - | TGTGCCACCAGCAGAGATCGGTTTGGGCTCTACGAGCAGTACTTC | CATSRDRFGLYEQYF
TRBJ2-4 | TRBV10-3 | TRBD2 | - | TGTGCCATCAGTGAGTCTAGCGGGGGGGCCGGTGCCGCCAAAAACATTCAGTACTTC | CAISESSGGAGAAKNIQYF
TRBJ2-1 | TRBV13 | TRBD2 | - | TGTGCCAGCAGCTTAGGACTAGCGGGGGCCAATGAGCAGTTCTTC | CASSLGLAGANEQFF
TRBJ2-3 | TRBV6-5 | - | - | TGTGCCAGCAGTTCTCAGACTCGCGGGAATACGCAGTATTTT | CASSSQTRGNTQYF
TRBJ1-4 | TRBV18 | TRBD1 | - | TGTGCCAGCTCACCTAAGGGCGTCGGAAGGGGGCAAGGTGAAAAACTGTTTTTT | CASSPKGVGRGQGEKLFF